This section outlines one T cell receptor beta chain sequence together with its context. These data come from a study of blood T cell repertoires in COVID-19. Original handling: Estimation of nucleated cell counts relied on the amplification of reference gene primers. Sequencing used immunoSEQ multiplex PCR; TCRdb keeps in-frame clones, though not all of them. The V and J calls and the clone size are those of that table, but D and trimming were determined from the DNA. The sample has about 200,000 clones; roughly four fifths are singletons. This receptor was identified in a man between 35 and 55 years old who had recovered from COVID-19. Sequencing was performed on PBMCs or T cells enriched from blood (not recorded which).

The CDR3 sequence: CASSIPDSYQPQHF. The CDR3 DNA reads as TGTGCCAGTAGTATCCCTGACAGTTATCAGCCCCAGCATTTT. The V call is TRBV19, the J call TRBJ1-5; D may be TRBD1 (5 bases). This CDR3 is 14 amino acids long. Germline V gene sequence: CDR1 LNHDA, CDR2 SQIVND (reference sequence). Trimming pared 3 bases from V and 5 bases from J, leaving 11 bases between.